The 21 T cell receptor beta chains given below trace back to one sample, sequenced in a study of naive and memory T cell subsets. A UMI-containing oligonucleotide was joined by 3' ligation to the TCR cDNA template. Amplification of ligated cDNA took four PCR rounds with SP2 and nested alpha and beta constant primers. Via MiXCR, TCRdb re-called the UMI-ligation and nested PCR reads, giving one row per CDR3 protein. The table lists about 26,000 distinct CDR3 sequences, 5% to 5.5% of them singletons. The sequenced sample was blood. These receptors all come from an adult in good health.

This clonotype was recorded many times. The gene calls are TRBV10-3 and TRBJ2-3, with 8 bases fitting TRBD2. Germline V gene sequence: CDR1 ENHRY, CDR2 SYGVKD. With V trimmed by 4 bases and J by 2 bases, 11 bases remained unmatched. The CDR3 spans 17 residues. CDR3 loop: CAISGASGSSSTDTQYF. CDR3 nucleotides: TGTGCCATCAGTGGGGCTAGCGGGTCTAGCTCCACAGATACGCAGTATTTT.

There are many counts of this clonotype. The chain couples TRBV2 to TRBJ1-2; TRBD1 is a possible D gene (5 bases). Germline lookup yields CDR1 SNHLY and CDR2 FYNNEI. V lost 10 bases and J 6 bases, leaving 21 bases between the germline ends. The CDR3 spans 14 residues. In nucleotides, the CDR3 is TGTGCCACCGACCAAACGGACAAGGCCAATGGCTACACCTTC. The encoded protein is CATDQTDKANGYTF.

This clonotype appeared a few times. The chain links TRBV6-5 to TRBJ1-2; possible D gene TRBD1, 6 bases. CDR3 size: 14 residues. The V gene lost 6 bases and the J gene lost 4 bases, with 15 bases spanning the gap. CDR1 MNHEY and CDR2 SVGAGI come from the germline V gene. CDR3 residues: CASRGRDKGYGYTF. The CDR3 coding sequence is TGTGCCAGCAGGGGCCGGGACAAGGGCTATGGCTACACCTTC.

This clonotype came up many times. The gene calls are TRBV7-9 and TRBJ2-1; perhaps TRBD2 as D (6 bases). The CDR3 is made up of 13 amino acids. Germline CDR1 and CDR2: SEHNR and FQNEAQ (reference sequence). The V end was cut by 5 bases, the J end by 8 bases, with 13 bases between. The CDR3 protein is CASSLGLMDEQFF. In DNA, the CDR3 is TGTGCCAGCAGCCTAGGACTAATGGATGAGCAGTTCTTC.

This clonotype turned up a few times. The V gene is TRBV5-8, the J gene TRBJ1-5; D is unclear. CDR3 length: 13 amino acids. Germline V gene lookup returns CDR1 SGHTS and CDR2 YDEGEE. Trimming shortened V by 1 base and J by 0 bases, and 2 bases separated the two germline ends. As DNA, the CDR3 is TGTGCCAGCAGCTTGTTTAGCAATCAGCCCCAGCATTTT. Its translation is CASSLFSNQPQHF.

This clonotype was recorded at least ten times. The chain has TRBV6-2 or TRBV6-3 and TRBJ1-2; TRBD1 is a possible D gene (5 bases). Trimming shortened V by 6 bases and J by 4 bases, and 9 bases separated the two germline ends. The CDR3 runs 12 residues. From germline, CDR1 is MNHEY and CDR2 SVGEGT. The CDR3 is CASRQQVYGYTF. CDR3 sequence (DNA): TGTGCCAGCAGGCAACAGGTCTATGGCTACACCTTC.

CDR3 in DNA: TGTGCCAGCAGCTTGGTAGGTACTTTCACCTACGAGCAGTACTTC. It is translated as CASSLVGTFTYEQYF. The chain has TRBV5-4 and TRBJ2-7; D remains unclear. The germline CDR1 and CDR2 sequences are SGHNT and YYREEE (reference sequence). V was clipped by 0 bases and J by 2 bases, with 12 bases between them. The CDR3 totals 15 residues.

As concerns this clonotype: A much larger clone differs from this one at a single base, so this may be a read error. V is TRBV7-2 and J is TRBJ2-7; 7 positions match TRBD1. The V segment lost 7 bases and the J segment 4 bases; nucleotides outside the gene matches: 10. CDR3 length: 14 amino acids. The germline V gene encodes CDR1 SGHTA and CDR2 FQGNSA. CDR3 residues: CASKKDRLPYEQYF. The CDR3 region has the DNA TGTGCCAGCAAGAAGGACAGGCTACCGTACGAGCAGTACTTC.

This clonotype has more than one count but fewer than ten. This chain joins TRBV10-3 and TRBJ2-5; TRBD2 matches 8 bases. The trim removed 5 bases at V and 1 base at J, leaving 3 bases unmatched. The CDR3 is 14 amino acids. In germline, CDR1 is ENHRY, CDR2 SYGVKD. Here the CDR3 DNA reads TGTGCCATCAGTTTGACTAGCGCCCAAGAGACCCAGTACTTC. This encodes CAISLTSAQETQYF.

This clonotype was seen many times. The V call is TRBV28, the J call TRBJ2-5, with 11 bases aligning to TRBD2. The CDR3 consists of 16 residues. V lost 6 bases to trimming and J lost 4 bases; unmatched junction nucleotides: 10. CDR1 and CDR2 (germline): MDHEN, SYDVKM. The CDR3 DNA reads TGTGCCAGCAGCTACACGGGGCTAGCGGGAGGAGAGACCCAGTACTTC. Translated, it gives CASSYTGLAGGETQYF.

The chain couples TRBV30 to TRBJ2-4; D gene unclear. This CDR3 comprises 15 residues. Trimming took 0 bases from V and 6 from J, leaving 15 bases between them. The germline V gene encodes CDR1 GTSNPN and CDR2 SVGIG (reference sequence). CDR3 sequence reads: CAWSVSPGQVNIQYF. The CDR3, as DNA: TGTGCCTGGAGTGTTTCACCCGGGCAGGTAAACATTCAGTACTTC.

In this sample, this clonotype turned up many times. The genes are TRBV6-2 or TRBV6-3 and TRBJ2-1, with D possibly matching TRBD1 (6 bases). The CDR3 contains 16 residues. CDR1 MNHEY and CDR2 SVGEGT come from the germline V gene. V lost 6 bases and J lost 0, with 15 bases in between. The CDR3 DNA reads TGTGCCAGCAGGACAGGTTCAGAGGGCTCCTACAATGAGCAGTTCTTC. Encoded protein: CASRTGSEGSYNEQFF.

A word on this clonotype: This sequence may be a read error, since a much larger clone differs from it by one base. This rearrangement joins TRBV29-1 to TRBJ2-1; 8 nucleotides match TRBD2. The CDR3 is 14 amino acids. Germline V gives CDR1 SQVTM, CDR2 ANQGSEA. Trimming cost V 6 bases and J 4 bases; bases outside gene matches: 8. CDR3 nucleotides: TGCAGCGTCTTAGGCGGGAGGAGTTACAATGAGCAGTTCTTC. As protein: CSVLGGRSYNEQFF.

This clonotype was found a few times. The chain employs TRBV3-1 and TRBJ2-5; D is unclear. V lost 0 bases and J lost 5, with 16 bases in between. CDR1 is LGHDT, CDR2 YNNKEL, per germline (reference sequence). The length of the CDR3 is 16 residues. CDR3 in amino acids: CASSQDPSPHGETQYF. CDR3 coding DNA: TGTGCCAGCAGCCAAGATCCGAGCCCTCACGGGGAGACCCAGTACTTC.

This clonotype was counted between two and nine times. The chain carries TRBV13 and TRBJ2-7; the D is unclear. This CDR3 region has 15 residues. Germline lookup yields CDR1 PRHDT and CDR2 FYEKMQ (reference sequence). The V end lost 5 bases, the J end lost 6 bases, and 20 bases lay between the germline ends. CDR3 nucleotide sequence: TGTGCCAGCAGCCCCCACGGGCGGCGGCTGTTCGAGCAGTACTTC. Its translation: CASSPHGRRLFEQYF.

The table lists this clonotype with many counts. As DNA, the CDR3 is TGTGCCAGCAGCCCGAAGGGGGTGGGGAACACTGAAGCTTTCTTT. Protein sequence: CASSPKGVGNTEAFF. The V gene is TRBV7-9, the J gene TRBJ1-1, with D tentatively TRBD1 (6 bases). The CDR3 runs to 15 residues. Trimming pared 5 bases from V and 1 base from J, leaving 14 bases between. CDR1 is SEHNR and CDR2 is FQNEAQ in the germline V gene (reference sequence).

Ten or more counts support this clonotype. The chain employs TRBV20-1 and TRBJ2-5, with TRBD2 matching 7 bases. Germline CDR1 is DFQATT and CDR2 is SNEGSKA (reference sequence). The CDR3 spans 14 residues. After removal of 2 bases from V and 2 bases from J, the junction contained 5 bases not matched to a gene. The CDR3 loop is CSARTGGTQETQYF. The CDR3 DNA is TGCAGTGCTAGAACGGGGGGAACTCAAGAGACCCAGTACTTC.

There are many counts of this clonotype. The V and J genes are TRBV28 and TRBJ2-3, with 8 nucleotides matching TRBD1. The V and J ends lost 3 bases and 1 base, in that order; junction bases with no gene match: 3. Germline CDR1 and CDR2: MDHEN and SYDVKM. The CDR3 sequence is 15 residues long. This chain's CDR3 is CASSFGDRRTDTQYF. In nucleotides, the CDR3 is TGTGCCAGCAGTTTCGGGGACAGGCGCACAGATACGCAGTATTTT.

In its sample, this clonotype was seen many times. The chain joins TRBV6-5 to TRBJ2-1; D is possibly TRBD1 (5 bases). CDR3 length: 16 residues. Trimming stripped 0 bases from V and 7 bases from J, with 16 bases between. From germline, CDR1 is MNHEY and CDR2 SVGAGI. In nucleotides, the CDR3 is TGTGCCAGCAGTTACTCGGGGCAACCCGGGCTGAATGAGCAGTTCTTC. Its protein is CASSYSGQPGLNEQFF.

V usage is TRBV6-6 and J usage is TRBJ2-3, with D possibly being TRBD1 or TRBD2 (5 bases each). The V end lost 2 bases, the J end lost 2 bases, and 11 bases lay between the germline ends. Germline V gene lookup returns CDR1 MNHNY and CDR2 SVGAGI (reference sequence). This CDR3 comprises 15 residues. Here the CDR3 reads CASSYGGTLTDTQYF. CDR3 nucleotides: TGTGCCAGCAGTTACGGTGGGACCCTCACAGATACGCAGTATTTT.

This clonotype was observed many times. In nucleotides, the CDR3 is TGTGCCAGCAGCCAAGCCGCTTCCCGGGGGCAGGGTCTTAGCGGCTACACCTTC. Its protein product is CASSQAASRGQGLSGYTF. The rearrangement uses TRBV4-2 and TRBJ1-2; D might be TRBD1 (6 bases). The CDR3 consists of 18 residues. Per the germline V gene, CDR1 is LGHNA and CDR2 is YNFKEQ. V was cut by 1 base and J by 8 bases, with 26 bases left in between.